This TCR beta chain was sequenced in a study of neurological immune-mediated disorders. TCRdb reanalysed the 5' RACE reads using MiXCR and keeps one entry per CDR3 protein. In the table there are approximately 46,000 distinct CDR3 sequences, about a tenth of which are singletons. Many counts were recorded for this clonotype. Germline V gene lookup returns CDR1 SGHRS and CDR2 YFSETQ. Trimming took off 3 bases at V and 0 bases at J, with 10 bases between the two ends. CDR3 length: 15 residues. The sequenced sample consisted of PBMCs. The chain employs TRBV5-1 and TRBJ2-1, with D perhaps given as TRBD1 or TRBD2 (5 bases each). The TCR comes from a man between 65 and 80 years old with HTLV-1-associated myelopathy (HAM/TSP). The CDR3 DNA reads TGCGCCAGCAGCTCTAGGGACCACTCCTACAATGAGCAGTTCTTC. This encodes CASSSRDHSYNEQFF. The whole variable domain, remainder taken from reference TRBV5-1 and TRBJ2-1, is KAGVTQTPRYLIKTRGQQVTLSCSPISGHRSVSWYQQTPGQGLQFLFEYFSETQRNKGNFPGRFSGRQFSNSRSEMNVSTLELGDSALYLCASSSRDHSYNEQFFGPGTRLTVL.